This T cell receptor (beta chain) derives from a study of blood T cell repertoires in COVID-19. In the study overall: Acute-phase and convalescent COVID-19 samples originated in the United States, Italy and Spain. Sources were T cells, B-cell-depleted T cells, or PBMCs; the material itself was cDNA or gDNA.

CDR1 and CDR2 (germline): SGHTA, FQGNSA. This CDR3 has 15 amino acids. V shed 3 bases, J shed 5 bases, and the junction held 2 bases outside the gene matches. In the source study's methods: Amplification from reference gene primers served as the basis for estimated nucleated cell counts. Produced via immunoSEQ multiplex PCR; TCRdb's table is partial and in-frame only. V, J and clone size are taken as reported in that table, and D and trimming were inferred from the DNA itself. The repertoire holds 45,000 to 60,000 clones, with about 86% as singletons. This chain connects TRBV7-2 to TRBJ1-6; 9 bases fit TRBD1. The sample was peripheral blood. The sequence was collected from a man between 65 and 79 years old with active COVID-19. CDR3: CASSFDRGDNSPLHF. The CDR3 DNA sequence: TGTGCCAGCAGCTTTGACAGGGGGGATAATTCACCCCTCCACTTT.